This entry lists 32 T cell receptor beta chains sequenced from one sample in a study of early T cells in non-severe SARS-CoV-2 infection (TCRdb year 2021). The protocol used for the library was 5' RACE. This sample was sequenced with a NextSeq 500. The public reads were quality trimmed at Q25 with fastp and then assembled into clones with MiXCR by TCRdb, keeping productive beta chains. Here each entry gathers all rows of one CDR3 protein and keeps the most common genes and DNA. The sample has more than 65,000 distinct CDR3 sequences on record, roughly 4.6% of them singletons. In total, the top ten clones hold under 4% of the sample. The sequencing used whole blood, collected at baseline. The receptors shown here come from an adult who was a healthcare worker with PCR-confirmed SARS-CoV-2 infection or an uninfected control (not recorded which). The donor label of this sample is uncertain.

This clonotype was detected ten times or more. The V and J genes are TRBV20-1 and TRBJ2-3; D gene uncertain. The end of the DNA aligns better with TRBJ1-5, so the J call may be wrong. From germline, CDR1 is DFQATT and CDR2 SNEGSKA (reference sequence). The CDR3 totals 17 residues. CDR3 in DNA: TGCAGTGCTAGTTTGTTAATCGGGTCCGGAGACACAGATACGCAGCATTTT. As protein: CSASLLIGSGDTDTQHF.

Ten or more counts support this clonotype. CDR3 in amino acids: CASSFGQGNYGYTF. In nucleotides, the CDR3 is TGTGCCAGCAGCTTTGGACAGGGTAACTATGGCTACACCTTC. The V gene is TRBV7-9, the J gene TRBJ1-2; 8 bases are a match to TRBD1. CDR3 length: 14 amino acids. Looked up from germline, CDR1 is SEHNR and CDR2 is FQNEAQ (reference sequence). V lost 3 bases, J lost 1 base, and 1 base stayed unmatched.

This clonotype was observed many times. The chain uses TRBV7-2 and TRBJ1-5; no reliable D call. Trimming left V 1 base short and J 2 bases short, with 9 bases between. CDR1 SGHTA and CDR2 FQGNSA come from the germline V gene. The CDR3 covers 15 residues. The DNA for the CDR3 is TGTGCCAGCAGCTTAGAGAGCGGGCGCAATCAGCCCCAGCATTTT. This codes for CASSLESGRNQPQHF.

This clonotype showed up many times. The CDR3, as DNA: TGTGCCAGCAGTCCGGACCCCTATACCACCTACGAGCAGTACTTC. Its protein product is CASSPDPYTTYEQYF. The chain recombines TRBV6-5 with TRBJ2-7; D is ambiguous. Germline CDR1 and CDR2: MNHEY and SVGAGI. This CDR3 comprises 15 residues. Trimming pared 5 bases from V and 2 bases from J, leaving 16 bases between.

This clonotype was seen repeatedly, ten times or more. The chain has TRBV5-1 and TRBJ1-6; D unclear. This CDR3 comprises 13 residues. V lost 0 bases and J lost 6, with 4 bases in between. The germline V gene has CDR1 SGHRS and CDR2 YFSETQ. CDR3 nucleotides: TGCGCCAGCAGCTTGGGGGTTAATTCACCCCTCCACTTT. Translation gives CASSLGVNSPLHF.

V and J are TRBV20-1 and TRBJ1-1, with a tentative D call TRBD1 (5 bases). V was pared by 0 bases and J by 8 bases, with 10 bases between. Germline CDR1 DFQATT, CDR2 SNEGSKA (reference sequence). CDR3 length equals 12 residues. CDR3 in DNA: TGCAGTGCTAGAGACACCGACAGAGAAGCTTTCTTT. As protein: CSARDTDREAFF.

This clonotype was recorded many times. The chain joins TRBV4-2 to TRBJ2-2; 9 bases are a match to TRBD1. The CDR3 has 16 residues. The junction had 3 bases not matched to a gene; V was cut back by 0 bases and J by 4 bases. CDR1 and CDR2 from the germline V gene are LGHNA and YNFKEQ. The CDR3 loop reads CASSQETGGSTGELFF. CDR3 nucleotides: TGTGCCAGCAGCCAAGAGACAGGGGGGAGCACCGGGGAGCTGTTTTTT.

This clonotype came up many times. The V and J genes are TRBV11-3 and TRBJ2-3, with 9 bases aligning to TRBD2. From germline, CDR1 is SGHNT and CDR2 YENEEA. CDR3 length: 18 residues. Trimming removed 1 base from V and 0 bases from J; junction bases left unmatched: 8. The CDR3 DNA reads as TGTGCCAGCAGCTTAGGAGCGGGGGGAAGACCTAGCACAGATACGCAGTATTTT. This gives the protein CASSLGAGGRPSTDTQYF.

This clonotype was detected ten times or more. This sequence joins TRBV6-2 or TRBV6-3 and TRBJ2-1; D gene unclear. Per the germline V gene, CDR1 is MNHEY and CDR2 is SVGEGT. Trimming took 0 bases from V and 6 from J, leaving 6 bases between them. The CDR3 is 13 amino acids. This chain's CDR3 is CASSYSKGNEQFF. The DNA of the CDR3 is TGTGCCAGCAGTTACTCGAAGGGCAATGAGCAGTTCTTC.

The V call is TRBV10-3, the J call TRBJ2-7; 7 bases line up with TRBD2. Unmatched junction bases numbered 9, after V lost 7 bases and J lost 6 bases. The CDR3 consists of 13 residues. Germline-derived CDR1 and CDR2 are ENHRY and SYGVKD. This CDR3 reads CAITPGLEGEQYF. CDR3 DNA: TGTGCCATCACCCCAGGACTAGAGGGCGAGCAGTACTTC.

This clonotype appeared many times. The chain is built from TRBV6-5 and TRBJ2-7, with TRBD1 matching over 11 bases. The CDR3 covers 15 residues. Germline V gene lookup returns CDR1 MNHEY and CDR2 SVGAGI. J gave up 2 bases and V 5 bases, and 5 bases lay outside the gene matches. The CDR3 reads CASSKGTGGPYEQYF. The CDR3 bases are TGTGCCAGCAGTAAAGGGACAGGGGGTCCCTACGAGCAGTACTTC.

This clonotype was counted many times. The chain links TRBV20-1 to TRBJ1-1, with D uncertain. V was clipped by 5 bases and J by 2 bases, with 9 bases between them. Germline V CDR1 and CDR2: DFQATT, SNEGSKA (reference sequence). CDR3 length equals 12 residues. The DNA for the CDR3 is TGCAGTGCTCCTTCCAGAAACACTGAAGCTTTCTTT. Translated: CSAPSRNTEAFF.

The table lists this clonotype with a few counts. CDR3: CASWPGLATDTQYF. CDR3 DNA: TGTGCCAGTTGGCCGGGACTAGCGACAGATACGCAGTATTTT. The chain recombines TRBV6-5 with TRBJ2-3, with 10 bases matching TRBD2. V lost 9 bases to trimming and J lost 3 bases; unmatched junction nucleotides: 6. The CDR3 loop spans 14 amino acids. Germline CDR1 is MNHEY and CDR2 is SVGAGI.

In this sample, this clonotype turned up many times. The J gene is TRBJ2-1, the V gene TRBV27; D is possibly TRBD1 or TRBD2 (6 bases each). Germline loops: CDR1 MNHEY, CDR2 SMNVEV (reference sequence). Between the trimmed V and J ends, which lost 4 bases and 0 bases, there was a span of 13 bases. The CDR3 has 16 residues. The CDR3 DNA reads as TGTGCCAGCAGTTGGTCGGGGGCCGACTCCTACAATGAGCAGTTCTTC. Protein sequence: CASSWSGADSYNEQFF.

This clonotype was counted at least ten times. The chain carries TRBV28 and TRBJ1-4, with 7 bases matching TRBD1. V trimming: 6 bases; J trimming: 1 base; junction bases outside the gene matches: 5. There are 15 residues in the CDR3. Germline CDR1 and CDR2: MDHEN and SYDVKM. The DNA of the CDR3 is TGTGCCAGCAGATCACACAGGGGAACTAATGAAAAACTGTTTTTT. It codes for CASRSHRGTNEKLFF.

The sample holds many counts of this clonotype. The chain carries TRBV6-5 and TRBJ2-7, with 7 bases aligning to TRBD1. The CDR3 consists of 15 residues. The germline CDR1 and CDR2 sequences are MNHEY and SVGAGI. Trimming took 3 bases from V and 1 from J; bases not matched to a gene: 6. Here the CDR3 reads CASSYRTGRSYEQYF. The CDR3 bases are TGTGCCAGCAGTTATCGGACAGGTCGTTCCTACGAGCAGTACTTC.

In this sample, this clonotype turned up a few times. This rearrangement joins TRBV10-3 to TRBJ1-6; possible D gene TRBD1, 5 bases. The germline V gene has CDR1 ENHRY and CDR2 SYGVKD. The germline V and J ends were trimmed by 3 bases and 6 bases, with 15 bases remaining between them. This CDR3 is built from 16 residues. The CDR3 region has the DNA TGTGCCATCAGTGATGGCGGTGGGGGAGGTAATTCACCCCTCCACTTT. Its translation: CAISDGGGGGNSPLHF.

This clonotype was seen ten or more times. The V call is TRBV5-6, the J call TRBJ1-2, with a possible D match to TRBD1 (5 bases). The V gene lost 4 bases and the J gene lost 4 bases, with 17 bases spanning the gap. Germline loops: CDR1 SGHDT, CDR2 YYEEEE. The CDR3 contains 15 residues. CDR3 in DNA: TGTGCCAGCAGCCAAGGGGCAGGGATAGGCTATGGCTACACCTTC. It encodes CASSQGAGIGYGYTF.

This clonotype was seen many times. This chain uses TRBV5-6 with TRBJ2-7; no firm D call. This CDR3 contains 13 residues. Germline V gene sequence: CDR1 SGHDT, CDR2 YYEEEE. The V end lost 0 bases, the J end lost 5 bases, and 9 bases lay between the germline ends. The chain's CDR3 is CASSLVTGNEQYF. The CDR3 region has the DNA TGTGCCAGCAGCTTGGTGACTGGGAACGAGCAGTACTTC.

V is TRBV5-1 and J is TRBJ2-3, with 8 bases aligning to TRBD1. Germline CDR1 is SGHRS and CDR2 is YFSETQ. This CDR3 region has 15 residues. V lost 4 bases, J lost 6 bases, and 10 bases stayed unmatched. Here the CDR3 reads CASSRETGAWDTQYF. As DNA, the CDR3 is TGCGCCAGCAGCCGCGAGACAGGGGCCTGGGATACGCAGTATTTT.

The rearrangement links TRBV24-1 to TRBJ2-5; 10 nucleotides match TRBD1. V trimming: 4 bases; J trimming: 1 base; junction bases outside the gene matches: 8. The CDR3 totals 17 residues. Per germline, CDR1 KGHDR and CDR2 SFDVKD. The CDR3 protein is CATSEAPRDRGQETQYF. The DNA of the CDR3 is TGTGCCACCAGTGAGGCTCCTCGGGACAGGGGCCAAGAGACCCAGTACTTC.

Many counts were recorded for this clonotype. The chain recombines TRBV12-3 or TRBV12-4 with TRBJ1-5; D might be TRBD1 (5 bases). This CDR3 contains 12 residues. The germline V and J ends were trimmed by 9 bases and 0 bases, with 6 bases remaining between them. The CDR3 protein is CASQGSNQPQHF. CDR3 in DNA: TGTGCCAGTCAGGGTAGCAATCAGCCCCAGCATTTT.

This clonotype was observed many times. V usage is TRBV5-6 and J usage is TRBJ1-2, with 8 bases lining up with TRBD1. Germline-derived CDR1 and CDR2 are SGHDT and YYEEEE. The CDR3 runs 15 residues. J gave up 8 bases and V 4 bases, and 13 bases lay outside the gene matches. The CDR3 DNA follows: TGTGCCAGCAGCCCCCCCGGAGGACAGGGAGAGGGCTACACCTTC. Translated, it gives CASSPPGGQGEGYTF. The complete variable domain, with remaining parts taken from reference TRBV5-6 and TRBJ1-2, reads DAGVTQSPTHLIKTRGQQVTLRCSPKSGHDTVSWYQQALGQGPQFIFQYYEEEERQRGNFPDRFSGHQFPNYSSELNVNALLLGDSALYLCASSPPGGQGEGYTFGSGTRLTVV.

This clonotype has at least ten counts. The chain recombines TRBV7-2 with TRBJ1-5; D gene uncertain. The CDR3 extends over 13 amino acids. The V gene's germline CDR1 is SGHTA and CDR2 FQGNSA. With 5 bases removed from V and 9 bases from J, the gap between germline ends came to 14 bases. The CDR3: CASSDTGFWPQHF. The CDR3 region has the DNA TGTGCCAGCAGCGATACGGGGTTTTGGCCCCAGCATTTT.

This clonotype was observed a few times. The rearrangement joins TRBV19 to TRBJ2-2; the match to TRBD2 covers 8 bases. The CDR3 sequence is 20 residues long. Germline V gives CDR1 LNHDA, CDR2 SQIVND (reference sequence). Trimming at V came to 6 bases and at J to 0 bases, leaving 18 bases not matched to a gene. For the CDR3, the DNA is TGTGCCAGTAGCCATTTTAGAGTAAGGCGGGGGGACGCGAACACCGGGGAGCTGTTTTTT. This codes for CASSHFRVRRGDANTGELFF.

This clonotype came up many times. The chain combines TRBV2 with TRBJ2-7, with D perhaps matching TRBD1 (6 bases). Trimming pared 8 bases from V and 6 bases from J, leaving 8 bases between. Germline V gives CDR1 SNHLY, CDR2 FYNNEI. The CDR3 spans 10 residues. The CDR3 sequence: CASGTTEQYF. CDR3 coding DNA: TGTGCCAGCGGGACAACCGAGCAGTACTTC.

This sequence joins TRBV12-3 or TRBV12-4 and TRBJ1-4; 9 bases fit TRBD1. V was clipped by 2 bases and J by 6 bases; unmatched bases: 7. The CDR3 extends over 16 amino acids. The CDR3 is CASSLLKTGGDEKLFF. The CDR3 DNA follows: TGTGCCAGCAGTTTACTAAAGACAGGGGGGGATGAAAAACTGTTTTTT.

In this sample, this clonotype turned up a few times. The V call is TRBV20-1, the J call TRBJ1-3; 7 bases map to TRBD1. The germline gives CDR1 DFQATT, CDR2 SNEGSKA (reference sequence). This CDR3 has 12 amino acids. J lost 4 bases, V lost 6 bases, and 3 bases had no gene match. The CDR3 sequence: CSAGGGGNTIYF. The CDR3 coding sequence is TGCAGTGCAGGGGGCGGGGGAAACACCATATATTTT.

This clonotype appeared many times. CDR3 bases: TGTGCCAGCAGTTTCCCACAGGGCGGGATGGAGACCCAGTACTTC. Translating it yields CASSFPQGGMETQYF. The genes are TRBV28 and TRBJ2-5, with D possibly called TRBD1 or TRBD2 (6 bases each). Per the germline V gene, CDR1 is MDHEN and CDR2 is SYDVKM. The ends were cut back, 3 bases at V and 5 bases at J, with 16 bases in the middle. There are 15 residues in the CDR3.

V and J are TRBV7-9 and TRBJ1-1; 7 bases are shared with TRBD1. The CDR3 loop spans 14 amino acids. The ends lost 4 bases at V and 4 bases at J; junction bases unmatched: 6. Germline CDR1 SEHNR, CDR2 FQNEAQ (reference sequence). CDR3 DNA: TGTGCCAGCAGCTACTTCCGGGACAGCACTGAAGCTTTCTTT. Encoded protein: CASSYFRDSTEAFF.

Many counts were recorded for this clonotype. The V gene is TRBV19, the J gene TRBJ1-4; the D gene is possibly TRBD1 (6 bases). The germline CDR1 and CDR2 sequences are LNHDA and SQIVND (reference sequence). There are 14 residues in the CDR3. V shed 9 bases and J shed 0 bases, with 11 bases lying between them. This CDR3 is CASRQAATNEKLFF. Here the CDR3 DNA reads TGTGCCAGCAGACAGGCAGCAACTAATGAAAAACTGTTTTTT.

The chain combines TRBV7-9 with TRBJ2-5, with D tentatively TRBD1 or TRBD2 (5 bases each). Between the trimmed V and J ends, which lost 4 bases and 1 base, there was a span of 10 bases. Germline values: CDR1 SEHNR, CDR2 FQNEAQ (reference sequence). CDR3 size: 14 residues. The CDR3 DNA is TGTGCCAGCAGCTCCCCAGGGACCCAAGAGACCCAGTACTTC. It specifies CASSSPGTQETQYF. The full variable domain, its missing parts supplied by reference TRBV7-9 and TRBJ2-5, is DTGVSQNPRHKITKRGQNVTFRCDPISEHNRLYWYRQTLGQGPEFLTYFQNEAQLEKSRLLSDRFSAERPKGSFSTLEIQRTEQGDSAMYLCASSSPGTQETQYFGPGTRLLVL.